The T cell receptor beta chain described here comes from a study of blood T cell repertoires in COVID-19. Study-wide context: T cells, B-cell-depleted T cells, or PBMCs supplied cDNA or gDNA.

This clone occurred once. Some clones are missing from TCRdb's copy, which holds only in-frame ones; the method was immunoSEQ multiplex PCR. This table has roughly 140,000 clones, 75% to 90% appearing once. The TCR comes from a woman in her thirties or forties with acute or convalescent COVID-19. Sequencing was done on a sample of peripheral blood.

CDR3 amino acids: CASSVGPGLPDTSYNEQFF. The CDR3 DNA reads TGTGCCAGCAGCGTAGGACCGGGACTACCCGACACCTCCTACAATGAGCAGTTCTTC. The chain is built from TRBV9 and TRBJ2-1; TRBD2 matches at 7 bases. The germline V gene has CDR1 SGDLS and CDR2 YYNGEE. V was pared by 0 bases and J by 0 bases, with 12 bases of the junction left unmatched. The length of the CDR3 is 19 residues. The variable domain in full, completed from reference TRBV9 and TRBJ2-1, reads DSGVTQTPKHLITATGQRVTLRCSPRSGDLSVYWYQQSLDQGLQFLIQYYNGEERAKGNILERFSAQQFPDLHSELNLSSLELGDSALYFCASSVGPGLPDTSYNEQFFGPGTRLTVL.